One T cell receptor (beta chain) is described in this entry. This clone's antigen is unknown. Base-call qualities are not available, and no considerably larger clone is one nucleotide away. Based on the germline V gene, the CDR1 and CDR2 sequences are MNHEY and SVGAGI. Trimming takes 7 bases from V and 10 bases from J, and the germline ends sit 14 bases apart. Taken from cysteine to phenylalanine, the CDR3 has 12 residues. Only the CDR3 DNA is retained, 36 bases long and in frame from the first base. This record comes from a study of T cell responses to AZD1222 COVID-19 vaccine (dated by TCRdb to about 2021). About the study as a whole: AZD1222 recipients given second doses at about 4 weeks or at about 12 weeks were pooled, since spike-specific TCR depth and breadth were not found to differ between the two schedules. TCR sequencing covered about 230 trial participants: nearly 210 given two doses of AZD1222 and around 26 given two doses of MenACWY control vaccine. Trial participants were enrolled by age into 18-55, 56-69 and 70-plus year subgroups, with around 150, 28 and 57 TCR-sequenced participants respectively. Paper-wide results and their limitations: The vaccine-associated CD4 TCRs covered the entire spike protein, and the dominant responses fell in regions 160-218 and 743-854. In the small 56-69-year group, the increase in depth fell short of significance, most likely because of low power. Only a handful of AZD1222 recipients were SARS-CoV-2 seropositive at baseline, limiting conclusions about previously exposed vaccinees. Reportedly, almost half of the unique spike-specific TCRs recognized epitopes lying outside the regions that are mutated in the B.1.351 and B.1.1.7 variants. Participants were mostly white British, with more females than males. The authors suggested clonal diversity may have been underestimated. Because no samples from the day 14 peak response were available, repertoires could be characterized only after the peak T cell response. After two AZD1222 doses, spike-specific TCR breadth and depth were significantly higher than at day 0 and than in MenACWY recipients.

The CDR3 regions of human TCRbeta chains were analyzed by immunosequencing. Processing in the source paper ran as follows. Repertoire TCRs were checked for matches against a reference library of SARS-CoV-2-specific TCRs that had been generated using the MIRA antigen-specificity platform. Breadth meant the fraction of unique TCRs that were SARS-CoV-2-associated, whereas depth meant the fraction of total T cells that were SARS-CoV-2-associated. Using the MIRA data, each spike-specific TCR was assigned both to the spike region to which the TCR was reactive and to a CD4 or CD8 class. Log10-transformed breadth and depth values were compared by one-way ANOVA with Sidak's multiple comparisons tests. TCRdb mirrors the immuneACCESS table, restricted to in-frame sequences. Some clones are absent from its copies; in checked studies, under half trace to an unresolved V gene, and the reason for the others is unknown. The V and J calls and clone size are taken from that table; D and trimming were inferred from the DNA. The sample table contains about 80,000 clones; only one count was recorded for around 90% of them. Jointly, the top ten make up 24% of the sample.

The time point label of this sample denotes: baseline before first vaccination. Vaccinee samples were obtained from the UK trials COV001 and COV002, which included a single-blind randomized controlled phase 2/3 trial of AZD1222 (ChAdOx1 nCoV-19) in healthy adults. For TCRbeta chain sequencing, PBMC samples from trial participants were taken at day 0 and at day 28 after the second dose. Recombination linked TRBV6-5 to TRBJ1-3; the D gene cannot be resolved reliably. The sequence was obtained from an adult in good health. The sequences come from peripheral blood, collected on day 0 of AZD1222 vaccination. This receptor carries the CDR3 CASIGAWGTIYF. The DNA is TGTGCCAGCATTGGCGCCTGGGGAACCATATATTTT.